This TCR beta chain is from a study of cytomegalovirus exposure and HLA in healthy donors. As for the study in general: Earlier findings included 100 million to 130 million unique TCR beta sequences obtained from 150 million to 200 million T cells. General study points: Most TCR sequences were rare, but some public TCRs occurred in many donors.

This clone was picked up one time. Its antigen is unknown. The PCR ran on 60 Vbeta and 13 Jbeta primers. TCRdb's table, derived via immunoSEQ multiplex PCR, lists solely in-frame clones and lacks some. Of more than 150,000 clones listed, approximately 79% are singletons. Germline CDR1 and CDR2: WSHSY and SAAADI. The CDR3 totals 17 residues. With V trimmed by 3 bases and J by 0 bases, 6 bases remained unmatched. Sequenced input: PBMCs. The source is a girl aged 5-17 years in good health and CMV-seropositive. The V gene is TRBV10-2, the J gene TRBJ1-3; 9 nucleotides agree with TRBD1. The DNA of the CDR3 is TGCGCCAGCAGTGAACAGGGGGCGGAGGTCTCTGGAAACACCATATATTTT. Translation gives CASSEQGAEVSGNTIYF.